This T cell receptor beta chain stems from a study of blood T cell repertoires in COVID-19. Turning to the study itself: T cells, B-cell-depleted T cells, or PBMCs supplied cDNA or gDNA.

Germline loops: CDR1 SGHRS, CDR2 YFSETQ. The CDR3 covers 17 residues. The ends lost 3 bases at V and 7 bases at J; junction bases unmatched: 11. In the original processing: Nucleated cell counts were estimated from reference gene primer amplification. TCRdb's copy holds only in-frame clones and misses some; the assay was immunoSEQ multiplex PCR. V and J calls and clone size are copied from that table; D and trimming were computed from the DNA. The sample includes around 250,000 clones, under 90% of them seen just once. J is TRBJ2-1 and V is TRBV5-1; 12 positions match TRBD2. The sample was peripheral blood. This TCR was recovered from a human donor in a cohort sampled during active COVID-19. The CDR3: CASSSASTSGGPNEQFF. CDR3 bases: TGCGCCAGCAGCTCCGCTTCGACTAGCGGGGGTCCTAATGAGCAGTTCTTC.